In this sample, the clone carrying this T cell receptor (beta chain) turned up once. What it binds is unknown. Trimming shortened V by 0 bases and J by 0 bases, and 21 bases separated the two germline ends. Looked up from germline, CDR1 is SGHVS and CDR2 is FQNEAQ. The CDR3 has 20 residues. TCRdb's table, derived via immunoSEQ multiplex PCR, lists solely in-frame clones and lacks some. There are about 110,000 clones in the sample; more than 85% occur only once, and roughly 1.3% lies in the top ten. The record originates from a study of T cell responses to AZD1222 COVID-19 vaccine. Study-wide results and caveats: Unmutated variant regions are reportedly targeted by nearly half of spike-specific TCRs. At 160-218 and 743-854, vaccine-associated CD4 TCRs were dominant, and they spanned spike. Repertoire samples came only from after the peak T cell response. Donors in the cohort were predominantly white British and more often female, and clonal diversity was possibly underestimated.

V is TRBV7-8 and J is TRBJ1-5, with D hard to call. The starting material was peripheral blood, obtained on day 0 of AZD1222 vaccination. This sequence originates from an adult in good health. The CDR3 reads CASSLAGLMNKPYSNQPQHF. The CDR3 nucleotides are TGTGCCAGCAGCTTAGCGGGGTTGATGAACAAGCCCTATAGCAATCAGCCCCAGCATTTT.